This passage covers 21 T cell receptor beta chains from one sample sequenced in a study of cytotoxic CD8 clonotypes in ibrutinib-treated CLL. TCRdb's table, derived via immunoSEQ multiplex PCR, lists solely in-frame clones and lacks some. The table records 130,000 or so clones, 75% to 85% of them present only once. The source was PBMCs, collected after 12 months of ibrutinib treatment. The source is a human donor with chronic lymphocytic leukemia.

The J gene is TRBJ1-1, the V gene TRBV7-9; D is possibly TRBD1 (6 bases). Germline CDR1 and CDR2: SEHNR and FQNEAQ (reference sequence). The CDR3 is made up of 17 amino acids. Trimming pared 7 bases from V and 7 bases from J, leaving 28 bases between. In nucleotides, the CDR3 is TGTGCCAGCATCCCCGCGGGCCAGGGGCCTGACTTGGGTGAAGCTTTCTTT. It yields the protein CASIPAGQGPDLGEAFF.

The chain carries TRBV4-1 and TRBJ2-7; possibly TRBD2 for D (6 bases). V was cut by 3 bases and J by 4 bases, with 16 bases left in between. Germline CDR1 is MGHRA and CDR2 is YSYEKL. The CDR3 is made up of 15 amino acids. CDR3 residues: CASSHPGLRVYEQYF. As DNA, the CDR3 is TGCGCCAGCAGCCACCCGGGACTTAGGGTATACGAGCAGTACTTC.

This clone is a singleton in its sample. The V gene is TRBV6-6, the J gene TRBJ2-3, with D perhaps matching TRBD2 (6 bases). The CDR3 is 16 amino acids. Trimming removed 4 bases from V and 0 bases from J, with 14 bases in between. Germline CDR1 reads MNHNY; CDR2 reads SVGAGI (reference sequence). The CDR3 region has the DNA TGTGCCAGCAGTTCCAACCTAGGACTAAGCACAGATACGCAGTATTTT. It is translated as CASSSNLGLSTDTQYF.

CDR3 loop: CASSPGTSGNNEQFF. DNA of the CDR3: TGTGCCAGCAGTCCCGGGACTAGCGGAAACAATGAGCAGTTCTTC. This chain links TRBV5-4 with TRBJ2-1; 11 bases are shared with TRBD2. CDR3 length: 15 residues. Germline CDR1 SGHNT, CDR2 YYREEE (reference sequence). The V segment lost 5 bases and the J segment 5 bases; nucleotides outside the gene matches: 6.

The count of this clone is one. V usage is TRBV15 and J usage is TRBJ2-7; possibly TRBD1 for D (5 bases). V was pared by 2 bases and J by 3 bases, with 11 bases between. Per the germline V gene, CDR1 is LNHNV and CDR2 is YYDKDF (reference sequence). CDR3 length: 14 amino acids. The CDR3 coding sequence is TGTGCCACCAGCAGACCAGGGCTGCTCTACGAGCAGTACTTC. Protein sequence: CATSRPGLLYEQYF.

The chain carries TRBV7-3 and TRBJ1-1; perhaps TRBD1 as D (6 bases). Between the trimmed V and J ends, which lost 5 bases and 10 bases, there was a span of 17 bases. Germline CDR1 and CDR2: SGHTA and FQGTGA. CDR3 length: 13 residues. CDR3 in DNA: TGTGCCAGCAGCCCACCAGGGGCGCTTACAGCTTTCTTT. Translation gives CASSPPGALTAFF.

CDR3 nucleotides: TGTGCCAGCAGCTTCGGCAGGGGGGACACCGGGGAGCTGTTTTTT. This sequence encodes CASSFGRGDTGELFF. The rearrangement links TRBV7-3 to TRBJ2-2; D might be TRBD1 (7 bases). The CDR3 runs to 15 residues. V lost 3 bases, J lost 3 bases, and 11 bases lay in between. Germline values: CDR1 SGHTA, CDR2 FQGTGA.

The chain combines TRBV10-3 with TRBJ2-3; 10 bases are shared with TRBD2. This CDR3 has 18 residues. Germline CDR1 and CDR2: ENHRY and SYGVKD. V lost 0 bases to trimming and J lost 0 bases; unmatched junction nucleotides: 6. CDR3 sequence (DNA): TGTGCCATCAGTGAGTCCGGGGCTAGCGGGAGAAGCACAGATACGCAGTATTTT. Translating it yields CAISESGASGRSTDTQYF.

V usage is TRBV5-5 and J usage is TRBJ2-5; a weak D match, TRBD1 (5 bases). CDR1 and CDR2 (germline): SGHKS, YYEKEE (reference sequence). The CDR3 has 13 residues. V lost 3 bases and J lost 5, with 11 bases in between. Here the CDR3 DNA reads TGTGCCAGCAGCTGGCTGGGGCGTGAGACCCAGTACTTC. Encoded protein: CASSWLGRETQYF.

This chain uses TRBV9 with TRBJ1-4; D gene unclear. CDR1 SGDLS and CDR2 YYNGEE come from the germline V gene. V was clipped by 4 bases and J by 8 bases, with 15 bases between them. The length of the CDR3 is 14 residues. The CDR3 protein is CASSFTGSSEKLFF. The CDR3 DNA is TGTGCCAGCAGCTTCACCGGGAGTTCGGAAAAACTGTTTTTT.

The chain joins TRBV28 to TRBJ1-1, with D possibly TRBD1 on 6 matching bases. Trimming pared 6 bases from V and 4 bases from J, leaving 15 bases between. The germline CDR1 and CDR2 sequences are MDHEN and SYDVKM. The length of the CDR3 is 14 residues. The CDR3 region is CASSKGGLGTEAFF. For the CDR3, the DNA is TGTGCCAGCAGCAAAGGGGGTCTTGGCACTGAAGCTTTCTTT.

There are a few counts of this clone. This chain joins TRBV7-3 and TRBJ2-1; D unresolved. The CDR3 loop spans 15 amino acids. Germline CDR1 and CDR2: SGHTA and FQGTGA. Trimming shortened V by 2 bases and J by 8 bases, and 16 bases separated the two germline ends. The CDR3 reads CASSLVSSHGYEQFF. DNA of the CDR3: TGTGCCAGCAGCTTAGTATCCTCTCATGGGTATGAGCAGTTCTTC.

The rearrangement joins TRBV5-1 to TRBJ2-2; 9 positions agree with TRBD1. Trimming took 0 bases from V and 6 from J; bases not matched to a gene: 9. The CDR3 loop spans 17 amino acids. CDR1 SGHRS and CDR2 YFSETQ come from the germline V gene. CDR3 sequence: CASSLGQGDKFSGELFF. CDR3 DNA sequence: TGCGCCAGCAGCTTGGGACAGGGGGATAAATTTTCCGGGGAGCTGTTTTTT.

The chain has TRBV6-1 and TRBJ1-2, with a possible D match to TRBD1 (6 bases). V was clipped by 11 bases and J by 0 bases, with 13 bases between them. The CDR3 length is 13 residues. CDR1 and CDR2 (germline): MNHNS, SASEGT. As DNA, the CDR3 is TGTGCCGCCGGACAGAGGACTAACTATGGCTACACCTTC. This codes for CAAGQRTNYGYTF.

The chain couples TRBV4-1 to TRBJ2-5; tentatively, D is TRBD2 (6 bases). V lost 0 bases and J 2 bases, leaving 10 bases between the germline ends. The CDR3 runs to 15 residues. Germline V CDR1 and CDR2: MGHRA, YSYEKL. CDR3 residues: CASSQEGGAQETQYF. In DNA, the CDR3 is TGCGCCAGCAGCCAAGAAGGCGGGGCTCAAGAGACCCAGTACTTC.

The rearrangement joins TRBV4-1 to TRBJ2-4; D might be TRBD2 (6 bases). The V gene lost 3 bases and the J gene lost 0 bases, with 12 bases spanning the gap. Germline assignment: CDR1 MGHRA and CDR2 YSYEKL. The CDR3 is made up of 16 amino acids. CDR3 nucleotide sequence: TGCGCCAGCAGCCACTCTCAGGGACTAGCCAAAAACATTCAGTACTTC. It specifies CASSHSQGLAKNIQYF.

The V gene is TRBV6-5, the J gene TRBJ2-7; no clear D gene. There are 14 residues in the CDR3. Between the trimmed V and J ends, which lost 2 bases and 3 bases, there was a span of 11 bases. Germline lookup yields CDR1 MNHEY and CDR2 SVGAGI. The CDR3 here is CASSYGLVDYEQYF. The CDR3 DNA is TGTGCCAGCAGTTACGGGCTCGTGGACTACGAGCAGTACTTC.

V and J are TRBV4-1 and TRBJ2-7, with 11 bases identical to TRBD2. Germline assignment: CDR1 MGHRA and CDR2 YSYEKL. The junction had 3 bases not matched to a gene; V was cut back by 1 base and J by 1 base. This CDR3 spans 16 amino acids. CDR3: CASSQVGTSGSYEQYF. The CDR3 bases are TGCGCCAGCAGCCAAGTTGGGACTAGCGGTTCCTACGAGCAGTACTTC.

The J gene is TRBJ2-7, the V gene TRBV6-6, with no clear D. CDR1 and CDR2 (germline): MNHNY, SVGAGI (reference sequence). Trimming pared 0 bases from V and 1 base from J, leaving 13 bases between. The CDR3 sequence is 16 residues long. DNA of the CDR3: TGTGCCAGCAGTTACTCTCCCCCCGACATTTCCTACGAGCAGTACTTC. Encoded protein: CASSYSPPDISYEQYF.

The chain links TRBV5-4 to TRBJ2-7; D ambiguous. Germline CDR1 and CDR2: SGHNT and YYREEE (reference sequence). V gave up 0 bases and J gave up 6 bases, with 10 bases separating them. CDR3 length: 13 residues. CDR3 protein: CASSLDGFLEQYF. The CDR3 DNA reads TGTGCCAGCAGCTTGGACGGTTTTCTCGAGCAGTACTTC.

CDR3 coding DNA: TGCAGCATTCCCAGGGGGAACGGGGAGACCCAGTACTTC. Translated, it gives CSIPRGNGETQYF. The chain joins TRBV29-1 to TRBJ2-5, with 7 positions matching TRBD1. This CDR3 region has 13 residues. Germline V gene lookup returns CDR1 SQVTM and CDR2 ANQGSEA. The J segment lost 5 bases and the V segment lost 8 bases, leaving 11 bases of the junction unmatched.